This TCR beta chain was sequenced for a study of cytomegalovirus exposure and HLA in healthy donors. Trimming took off 5 bases at V and 0 bases at J, with 14 bases between the two ends. Germline values: CDR1 MNHEY, CDR2 SMNVEV (reference sequence). This CDR3 is 15 amino acids long. The PCR had 60 Vbeta and 13 Jbeta primers. Sequenced by immunoSEQ multiplex PCR; TCRdb stores in-frame clones only, minus some. The repertoire consists of approximately 170,000 clones, with 77% occurring once and the leading ten covering 7% to 8.5%. This receptor was obtained from a male donor in good health and CMV-seropositive. The sequencing sample was made of PBMCs. The chain couples TRBV27 to TRBJ2-7; the D gene is possibly TRBD1 (6 bases). The CDR3 nucleotides are TGTGCCAGCAGTGATCAGACAGGCAACTCCTACGAGCAGTACTTC. Amino acids: CASSDQTGNSYEQYF.